Given below is one TCR beta chain in context. Trimming cost V 5 bases and J 1 base, with 5 bases left between them. The CDR3 extends over 12 amino acids. Germline CDR1 and CDR2: MNHEY and SMNVEV (reference sequence). This specimen comes from a study of blood T cell repertoires in COVID-19. Study details: The United States, Italy and Spain supplied acute and convalescent COVID-19 samples. In each case, the material was cDNA or gDNA derived from T cells, B-cell-depleted T cells, or PBMCs.

Profiled with immunoSEQ multiplex PCR; TCRdb holds only in-frame clones, not every one. The sample includes about 220,000 clones, 70% to 90% seen only once; the top ten take around 13%. Source material: peripheral blood. V usage is TRBV27 and J usage is TRBJ2-5; no reliable D call. The receptor was derived from a human donor in a cohort sampled during active COVID-19. The CDR3 coding sequence is TGTGCCAGCAGTCTCCTCCAAGAGACCCAGTACTTC. Residues: CASSLLQETQYF.